A single TCR beta chain is shown here with its context. Only in-frame clones appear in the TCRdb table, and some are missing; sequencing was by immunoSEQ multiplex PCR. The data hold about 160,000 clones, with roughly 86% observed a single time. The data derive from a study of cytomegalovirus exposure and HLA in healthy donors. Trimming removed 3 bases at V and 3 bases at J, with 17 bases between. The CDR3 length is 16 residues. CDR1 and CDR2 from the germline V gene are LNHDA and SQIVND (reference sequence). Sequencing was carried out using PBMCs. V is TRBV19 and J is TRBJ2-5, with D maybe TRBD2 (6 bases). The receptor comes from a man in his late teens or twenties in good health and CMV-seropositive. The CDR3 reads CASSILGLGLEETQYF. In DNA, the CDR3 is TGTGCCAGTAGTATTCTCGGGTTGGGACTTGAAGAGACCCAGTACTTC.